This T cell receptor (beta chain) was captured by sequencing in a study of cytomegalovirus exposure and HLA in healthy donors. About the study: Unique TCRs numbering around 80 million, obtained from HLA-typed donors, made up an early data release.

V dropped 3 bases and J dropped 8; count of bases not matched to a gene: 8. Per the germline V gene, CDR1 is SGDLS and CDR2 is YYNGEE. This CDR3 region has 14 residues. Both 60 Vbeta primers and 13 Jbeta primers went into the PCR. The repertoire was sequenced with immunoSEQ multiplex PCR; TCRdb's copy has only in-frame clones and lacks some. Of some 190,000 clones in the sample, more than 70% were seen once. Note on this clone: Its antigen remains unknown.

Overall study findings and caveats: Presence/absence analyses assumed roughly uniform sequencing depth across donors, which may not hold. What TCR beta sequences reportedly achieved was accurate prediction of HLA-A and HLA-B alleles in most subjects.

The gene calls are TRBV9 and TRBJ1-1; 9 bases are a match to TRBD1. Input material: PBMCs. This TCR was sampled from a man aged 25 to 45 in good health and CMV-seropositive. The CDR3 DNA follows: TGTGCCAGCAGCGCACAACAGGGGGCGGGGGAAGCTTTCTTT. It translates to CASSAQQGAGEAFF.